A selection of T cell receptor beta chains follows, all from one sample in a study of T cell responses to AZD1222 COVID-19 vaccine. Only in-frame clones appear in the TCRdb table, and some are missing; sequencing was by immunoSEQ multiplex PCR. Of about 86,000 clones listed, 70% to 90% were seen once; the top ten hold around 5.5%. Source: peripheral blood, taken on day 0 of AZD1222 vaccination. These receptors were obtained from an adult in good health. The CDR3 runs from the conserved cysteine through the conserved F or W. Fields, in order: clone size, D gene, V gene, J gene, CDR3 DNA, CDR3 protein. D genes are given only for firm matches. Clone size, where shown, is once, few, many, or a class for clones that have expanded.

NA	NA	TRBV7-2	TRBJ2-7	TGTGCCAGCAGCTTAGACGCCCACGGCGGTATAGAGCAGTACTTC	CASSLDAHGGIEQYF
once	NA	TRBV6-5	TRBJ1-1	TGTGCCAGCAGTCCGGTTAGGGATCCCCCTGAAGCTTTCTTT	CASSPVRDPPEAFF
many	NA	TRBV20-1	TRBJ2-1	TGCAGTGCTAGTCCAGCTCACTTAGAAAACAATGAGCAGTTCTTC	CSASPAHLENNEQFF
NA	NA	TRBV5-1	TRBJ2-3	TGCGCCAGCAAGGGCGGTACTAGCACAGATACGCAGTATTTT	CASKGGTSTDTQYF
NA	TRBD2	TRBV28	TRBJ2-7	TGTGCCAGCAGTTCCCCCCCTAGCGGGAGGGCCTACGAGCAGTACTTC	CASSSPPSGRAYEQYF
NA	NA	TRBV29-1	TRBJ1-1	TGCAGCGTTGCGGCGGGTAGAGACACTGAAGCTTTCTTT	CSVAAGRDTEAFF
NA	NA	TRBV7-2	TRBJ2-4	TGTGCCAGCAGGGAAGACTCGAACATTCAGTACTTC	CASREDSNIQYF
once	NA	TRBV7-9	TRBJ1-1	TGTGCCAGCAGCTTAGCGGACAGACCTCCGGGAGCTTTCTTT	CASSLADRPPGAFF
NA	NA	TRBV14	TRBJ2-1	TGTGCCAGCAGCCAAGATCTTCCAGGGGTAGGTGAGCAGTTCTTC	CASSQDLPGVGEQFF
once	TRBD2	TRBV5-1	TRBJ2-2	TGCGCCAGCAGCTTGGCGGCGGGAGTCAACACCGGGGAGCTGTTTTTT	CASSLAAGVNTGELFF
few	NA	TRBV11-2	TRBJ1-3	TGTGCCAGCAGCTTAGAACAGGGCTCTGGAAACACCATATATTTT	CASSLEQGSGNTIYF
NA	NA	TRBV2	TRBJ2-3	TGTGCCAGCAGTGTCCCGGGACGGGGTTGGGATACGCAGTATTTT	CASSVPGRGWDTQYF
once	NA	TRBV5-1	TRBJ2-2	TGCGCCAGCAGCCCAGGGACCGGGGAGCTGTTTTTT	CASSPGTGELFF
NA	TRBD1	TRBV4-3	TRBJ2-7	TGCGCCAGCAGCCAAAGACCGGGGACAGGAGGCGAGCAGTACTTC	CASSQRPGTGGEQYF
NA	NA	TRBV19	TRBJ2-2	TGTGCCAGTAGTATAGATCCAGGGAGGGGGGAGCTGTTTTTT	CASSIDPGRGELFF
many	TRBD1	TRBV6-1	TRBJ1-5	TGTGCCAGCAGTGGCGCAGCAGGGGGAAGCAATCAGCCCCAGCATTTT	CASSGAAGGSNQPQHF
once	TRBD2	TRBV10-3	TRBJ2-2	TGTGCCATCCAGAGCGGGGGCACCGGGGAGCTGTTTTTT	CAIQSGGTGELFF